The text below deals with one T cell receptor beta chain. This clonotype appeared many times. Its antigen remains unidentified. The record has no base qualities; no much larger clone is one base away. What the treatment or condition label conveys for this sample: PENTA 11 planned treatment interruption arm or continuous ART arm. Children from the United Kingdom aged 2 to 15 years who had been given at least three-drug ART for at least 24 weeks were enrolled as participants. Cryopreserved PBMCs containing at least 5 million viable cells were required, and a handful of candidate patients were excluded because of low viable PBMC yield. Using a FACSAria III cell sorter, naive CD4+ CD45RA+ CD45RO- T cells were FACS-sorted out of thawed PBMCs. The sorted cells were fixed, and RNA was then extracted with the RNeasy FFPE kit and afterward with the RNeasy Micro kit. This sample stems from a study of HIV-infected children after antiretroviral therapy interruption (dated 2019 in TCRdb). Regarding the research as a whole: The study included eight children, four on planned treatment interruption and four on continuous treatment, and all eight had a CD4+ count above 500 and a viral load below 50 copies/ml. A median age of around 10 years was recorded in the interruption group, and a median age of about 8 years was recorded in the continuous treatment group. TCR repertoires were compared between children on planned treatment interruption and children on continuous antiretroviral treatment, alongside thymic output measurements. Exposure to EBV and CMV had been recorded for most participating children. For the continuous-treatment arm, samples from the corresponding weeks 0, 48 and 150 were analyzed. Samples from the interruption arm were taken at week 0, at week 12, at the end of interruption (week 24 or 48), and about 3 years after the study ended. Summary of the overall study and its limitations: An increase in the naive CD4+ Gini coefficient was observed by the end of treatment interruption, suggesting clonal expansion, and a return to baseline was observed by 3 years. The sorted CD45RA+ naive cells might contain minor non-naive CD45RA+ populations, such as EMRA or stem memory cells. For naive CD4+ repertoires of PTI patients, CDR3 sharing between time points dropped once interruption began, while many sequences were shared between the end of interruption and 3 years later. The small number of patients is a limitation, and caution is needed when interpreting the data.

V and J are truncated by 1 base and 4 bases respectively, leaving an intervening sequence of 2 bases. Looking up the germline V gene yields CDR1 MDHEN and CDR2 SYDVKM. The CDR3 runs 12 amino acids, cysteine and phenylalanine included. This entry keeps only the CDR3 DNA: 36 bases, framed from base 1. The method was 3' RACE. TCR libraries were generated from RNA by a 3' RACE protocol incorporating unique molecular identifiers so that PCR amplification bias could be corrected. Amplicon libraries were pooled in groups of up to roughly 12 and sequenced on an Illumina MiSeq using v2 2x250 paired-end chemistry. For the original study's pipeline: Reads were processed with Decombinator for assignment of V and J genes and CDR3, and barcode-based correction of errors and PCR bias was applied. Repertoires were subsampled to equal depth before Gini coefficient calculation using the R ineq package. GLIPH, Hamming distance and a shared triplet metric were used to assess CDR3 similarity. In-frame beta chains were kept once TCRdb had trimmed the public reads at Q25 with fastp and called clones with MiXCR. Records with the same CDR3 protein are collapsed into one entry carrying the most frequent genes and DNA. TCRdb, not the authors, supplied the V and J calls. The sample records about 89,000 distinct CDR3 sequences, approximately 6.9% of which are singletons. The ten biggest clones cover more than 0.95% of the sample.

The chain employs TRBV28 and TRBJ1-3; the D gene remains uncertain. The source was CD45RA+ CD4+ T cells from PBMCs, pooled from several time points, collected from a donor given antiretroviral therapy, either interrupted or continuous. The cell subset or site label on this specimen signifies: naive CD4+ CD45RA+ CD45RO- T cells. This receptor was obtained from a pool of human donors with HIV. The CDR3 reads as follows: CASSLSGNTIYF. The nucleotides are TGTGCCAGCAGTTTATCGGGAAACACCATATATTTT.